Listed here is a single T cell receptor beta chain. The data originate from a study of cytomegalovirus exposure and HLA in healthy donors. Using immunoSEQ multiplex PCR, the repertoire was profiled, and TCRdb retains in-frame clones only, with some absent. The profile shows a few hundred thousand clones, roughly 88% of them singletons. The V end lost 0 bases, the J end lost 5 bases, and 15 bases lay between the germline ends. CDR3 length: 15 residues. Per the germline V gene, CDR1 is SGHRS and CDR2 is YFSETQ. The chain has TRBV5-1 and TRBJ2-7, with D possibly matching TRBD1 (5 bases). The sample comprised PBMCs. The receptor was isolated from a woman aged 18 to 35 in good health and CMV-seronegative. For the CDR3, the DNA is TGCGCCAGCAGCTTGGGGTCAGGGCCCATGAACGAGCAGTACTTC. It yields the protein CASSLGSGPMNEQYF.